This T cell receptor beta chain appears in the sequencing data of a study of breast tumors, draining lymph nodes, adjacent tissues. Notes on the study in general: Data only fit, rather than demonstrated, lymph node origin of most tumor T cells. The data were judged consistent with most tumor T cells coming from lymph node and expanding in tumor.

TCRdb re-analysed the multiplex PCR reads in MiXCR, keeping a single row per CDR3 protein. The data show about 150,000 distinct CDR3 sequences, 20% to 25% seen once. Germline loops: CDR1 SGHAT, CDR2 FQNNGV. The CDR3 runs 17 residues. As concerns this clonotype: The antigen is undetermined. A clone one base away is much larger, so this may be a read error.

Axillary draining lymph nodes of breast cancer patients supplied the node samples. This TCR came from a female donor with breast cancer. Some clones in this sample may be carry-over from other donors' samples. The sequenced sample consisted of axillary lymph node tissue. The V gene is TRBV11-2, the J gene TRBJ2-3, with D possibly TRBD2 on 5 matching bases. CDR3 nucleotide sequence: TGTGCCAGCAGCTTAGCAGCTCGGCGGGCCACCACAGTTACGCAGTATTTT. The encoded protein is CASSLAARRATTVTQYF.